This T cell receptor beta chain was recorded in a study of cytomegalovirus exposure and HLA in healthy donors. Across the whole study: According to later analysis, the same platform produced the roughly 120 validation and 666 first-cohort repertoires.

CDR3 size: 13 residues. V was cut by 5 bases and J by 1 base, with 8 bases left in between. Germline CDR1 is MDHEN and CDR2 is SYDVKM. Study-level results: It was approximately 170 TCR beta chains that were listed as cytomegalovirus-associated. The TCR clusters that emerged in the first cohort tended, a later analysis found, to co-occur in the 95 to 150 validation repertoires.

With respect to this clone: Its antigen is currently unknown.

Donors came from a validation cohort of over a hundred subjects, distinct from the first 666-subject cohort. Measured with immunoSEQ multiplex PCR; TCRdb has only the in-frame clones, and not every one. Of under 400,000 clones listed, around 86% are singletons. This sequence was found in a woman aged 18-29 years in good health and CMV-seronegative. The sequencing sample was made of PBMCs. The chain recombines TRBV28 with TRBJ1-1; D is undetermined. The CDR3 DNA reads as TGTGCCAGCAGTCGTGGAGCGAACACTGAAGCTTTCTTT. This translates into CASSRGANTEAFF.